Listed below are T cell receptor beta chains from one sample, sequenced in a study of human T cells and chemical hapten exposure. One entry per CDR3 protein, called by TCRdb with MiXCR from the RACE reads. The sample yields more than 110,000 distinct CDR3 sequences, 12% seen once. Material: whole blood, obtained in connection with sensitization to the hapten diphenylcyclopropenone (DPC). These receptors were collected from a woman aged 45-65 years with alopecia areata. Some clones in this sample may be carry-over from other donors' samples. Both conserved end residues are trimmed from each CDR3.

J gene: TRBJ2-7
V gene: TRBV7-9
CDR3 protein: ASSSGGREQY

J gene: TRBJ2-7
V gene: TRBV28
CDR3 protein: ASTDVAGAHEQY

J gene: TRBJ1-2
V gene: TRBV7-2
CDR3 protein: ASSLGPPGLDGYT

J gene: TRBJ1-1
V gene: TRBV12-5
CDR3 protein: ASGLGGLRAEAF

J gene: TRBJ1-5
V gene: TRBV27
CDR3 protein: ASSSPGGNQPQH

J gene: TRBJ2-7
V gene: TRBV5-4
CDR3 protein: ASSSDRGEQY

J gene: TRBJ2-3
V gene: TRBV7-9
CDR3 protein: ASSPYRGDTQY

J gene: TRBJ2-5
V gene: TRBV11-3
CDR3 protein: ASSPRFSGGQETQY

J gene: TRBJ2-7
V gene: TRBV6-2/TRBV6-3
CDR3 protein: ASSLAFSYEQY

J gene: TRBJ2-1
V gene: TRBV6-2/TRBV6-3
CDR3 protein: ASRGLAASSYNEQF

J gene: TRBJ1-2
V gene: TRBV29-1
CDR3 protein: SVELLAEGYT

J gene: TRBJ2-1
V gene: TRBV15
CDR3 protein: ATSRSRGQGARNEQF

J gene: TRBJ2-3
V gene: TRBV10-1
CDR3 protein: ASRQGSTDTQY

J gene: TRBJ2-1
V gene: TRBV24-1
CDR3 protein: ATSSPSGGSYNEQF

J gene: TRBJ2-7
V gene: TRBV29-1
CDR3 protein: SVATGPYEQY

J gene: TRBJ1-1
V gene: TRBV12-3/TRBV12-4
CDR3 protein: ASSPLERTEAF

J gene: TRBJ2-1
V gene: TRBV6-1
CDR3 protein: ASSRQGRSSYNEQF

J gene: TRBJ1-6
V gene: TRBV20-1
CDR3 protein: SARDGAPLH

J gene: TRBJ2-1
V gene: TRBV4-2
CDR3 protein: ASSQVLPGSEQF

J gene: TRBJ2-1
V gene: TRBV3-1
CDR3 protein: ASSQTGTGRNEQF

J gene: TRBJ2-2
V gene: TRBV24-1
CDR3 protein: ATSDRKKNTGELF

J gene: TRBJ2-2
V gene: TRBV4-2
CDR3 protein: ASSLSDRGHIGGELF

J gene: TRBJ1-2
V gene: TRBV25-1
CDR3 protein: ASSEGIGVANYGYT

J gene: TRBJ2-7
V gene: TRBV20-1
CDR3 protein: SARGGGSVMY

J gene: TRBJ1-1
V gene: TRBV29-1
CDR3 protein: SVADRQGGQGAF

J gene: TRBJ2-7
V gene: TRBV20-1
CDR3 protein: SAKGLPLYEQY

J gene: TRBJ2-3
V gene: TRBV14
CDR3 protein: ASSQDLGRSTQY

J gene: TRBJ2-5
V gene: TRBV12-3/TRBV12-4
CDR3 protein: ASSGTGRSSETQY

J gene: TRBJ2-7
V gene: TRBV6-5
CDR3 protein: ASRHQGREQY

J gene: TRBJ1-6
V gene: TRBV3-1
CDR3 protein: ASSPRGGQSSYNSPLH

J gene: TRBJ2-1
V gene: TRBV20-1
CDR3 protein: SARESAVSYNEQF

J gene: TRBJ1-5
V gene: TRBV19
CDR3 protein: ASSAGRQPQH

J gene: TRBJ2-7
V gene: TRBV28
CDR3 protein: ASSSTGVEKY

J gene: TRBJ1-2
V gene: TRBV28
CDR3 protein: ASYRTGSYGYT

J gene: TRBJ2-7
V gene: TRBV20-1
CDR3 protein: SARDVASGVEEQY

J gene: TRBJ1-3
V gene: TRBV4-1
CDR3 protein: ASSLWTGAENTIY

J gene: TRBJ2-5
V gene: TRBV20-1
CDR3 protein: SARVSGRIGETQY

J gene: TRBJ2-1
V gene: TRBV28
CDR3 protein: ATIGGTRVEQF

J gene: TRBJ2-7
V gene: TRBV5-1
CDR3 protein: ASNPGPNSYEQY

J gene: TRBJ2-3
V gene: TRBV11-2
CDR3 protein: ASSRRETGDTQY

J gene: TRBJ2-1
V gene: TRBV29-1
CDR3 protein: SVEDRLAAHNEQF

J gene: TRBJ1-2
V gene: TRBV12-3/TRBV12-4
CDR3 protein: ASRTDNYGYT

J gene: TRBJ1-4
V gene: TRBV7-2
CDR3 protein: VSRLAAGTNEKLF

J gene: TRBJ2-5
V gene: TRBV7-2
CDR3 protein: ASSLVWADQETQY

J gene: TRBJ2-7
V gene: TRBV10-3
CDR3 protein: AISRPIAGSYEQY

J gene: TRBJ2-3
V gene: TRBV5-1
CDR3 protein: ASRAGTDTQY

J gene: TRBJ2-1
V gene: TRBV12-3/TRBV12-4
CDR3 protein: ASVRAQADLSYNEQF

J gene: TRBJ2-7
V gene: TRBV7-2
CDR3 protein: ASSLSSGGNYEQY